This T cell receptor beta chain stems from a study of breast tumors, draining lymph nodes, adjacent tissues. Study results and caveats: Findings are consistent with lymph node origin and intratumoral expansion of most tumor T cells. Tumor repertoires ranked between lymph nodes and nontumor tissue in diversity, with V and J gene preferences.

Using its own MiXCR run on the multiplex PCR reads, TCRdb lists one record per CDR3 protein. The sample consists of about 270,000 distinct CDR3 sequences, roughly 30% of them appearing once. This clonotype appeared many times. No antigen is known for it. Axillary draining lymph nodes of breast cancer patients supplied the node samples. The junction had 7 bases not matched to a gene; V was cut back by 3 bases and J by 0 bases. Germline V CDR1 and CDR2: DFQATT, SNEGSKA (reference sequence). The CDR3 is 15 amino acids. The chain links TRBV20-1 to TRBJ1-2, with TRBD1 identical over 7 bases. The sample consisted of axillary lymph node tissue. The clonotype comes from a female donor with breast cancer. Some clones in this sample may be carry-over from other donors' samples. The CDR3, as DNA: TGCAGTGCTAGGGACAGGAGTGGTGCTAACTATGGCTACACCTTC. It translates to CSARDRSGANYGYTF.